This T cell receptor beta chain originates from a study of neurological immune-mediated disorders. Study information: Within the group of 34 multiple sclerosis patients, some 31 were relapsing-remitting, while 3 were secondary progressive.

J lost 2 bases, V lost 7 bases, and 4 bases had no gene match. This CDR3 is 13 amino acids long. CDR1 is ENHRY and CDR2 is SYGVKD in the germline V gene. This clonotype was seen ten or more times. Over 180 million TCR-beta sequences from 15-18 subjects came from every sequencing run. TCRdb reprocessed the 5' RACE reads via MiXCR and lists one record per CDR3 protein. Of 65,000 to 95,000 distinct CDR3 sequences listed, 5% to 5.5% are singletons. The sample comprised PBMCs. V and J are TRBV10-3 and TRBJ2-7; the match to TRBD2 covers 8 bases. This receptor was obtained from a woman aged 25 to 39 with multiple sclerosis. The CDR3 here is CAITAGAAYEQYF. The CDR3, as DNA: TGTGCCATCACAGCGGGAGCCGCCTACGAGCAGTACTTC.